Following are 28 T cell receptor beta chains from one sample sequenced in a study of T cells in Graves' hyperthyroidism and ophthalmopathy. TCR beta CDR3 regions were amplified from RNA transcripts. First-round RT-PCR with HTBI primers amplified the TCR CDR3 region. From the multiplex PCR reads, TCRdb called clonotypes with MiXCR, one entry per CDR3 protein. The repertoire holds 350,000 to 400,000 distinct CDR3 sequences, with roughly 13% as singletons. Sample: blood. Receptor source: a woman aged 55-75 years with Graves' hyperthyroidism.

This clonotype has a count of ten or more. This chain connects TRBV2 to TRBJ2-5; TRBD1 or TRBD2 may be the D gene (5 bases each). The V gene lost 4 bases and the J gene lost 5 bases, with 8 bases spanning the gap. CDR1 is SNHLY and CDR2 is FYNNEI in the germline V gene. CDR3 length: 12 residues. Here the CDR3 DNA reads TGTGCCAGCAGTGGGGACGAGGAGACCCAGTACTTC. Protein: CASSGDEETQYF.

This clonotype showed up many times. V and J are TRBV6-2 or TRBV6-3 and TRBJ2-4; D unresolved. Germline values: CDR1 MNHEY, CDR2 SVGEGT. V lost 2 bases and J 0 bases, leaving 8 bases between the germline ends. The CDR3 is 15 residues long. CDR3 nucleotides: TGTGCCAGCAGTTACAGACCATTAGCCAAAAACATTCAGTACTTC. This gives the protein CASSYRPLAKNIQYF.

This clonotype was seen only a few times. The J gene is TRBJ2-5, the V gene TRBV19; D might be TRBD2 (5 bases). The CDR3 totals 14 residues. Germline V gene sequence: CDR1 LNHDA, CDR2 SQIVND (reference sequence). The ends were cut back, 6 bases at V and 5 bases at J, with 16 bases in the middle. The DNA of the CDR3 is TGTGCCAGTAGCCCCCGGGGAGCTCTGGAGACCCAGTACTTC. Translation gives CASSPRGALETQYF. Looking up the rest from reference TRBV19 and TRBJ2-5 gives the full variable domain: DGGITQSPKYLFRKEGQNVTLSCEQNLNHDAMYWYRQDPGQGLRLIYYSQIVNDFQKGDIAEGYSVSREKKESFPLTVTSAQKNPTAFYLCASSPRGALETQYFGPGTRLLVL.

This clonotype appeared many times. The rearrangement links TRBV11-3 to TRBJ1-5; the D gene is possibly TRBD1 (5 bases). Trimming pared 7 bases from V and 3 bases from J, leaving 28 bases between. This CDR3 contains 19 residues. Germline loops: CDR1 SGHNT, CDR2 YENEEA. The CDR3 DNA reads TGTGCCAGCACCCATTGGTGTGGGGGGGGAGTTAATGCCAATCAGCCCCAGCATTTT. It specifies CASTHWCGGGVNANQPQHF.

This clonotype was detected ten times or more. V is TRBV9 and J is TRBJ1-1; maybe TRBD1 (5 bases). The CDR3 spans 11 residues. From germline, CDR1 is SGDLS and CDR2 YYNGEE. V lost 3 bases and J 7 bases, leaving 7 bases between the germline ends. DNA of the CDR3: TGTGCCAGCAGCGGACAGAGTGAAGCTTTCTTT. Translation gives CASSGQSEAFF.

This clonotype showed up just a few times. The V gene is TRBV14, the J gene TRBJ2-3; 7 positions match TRBD1. The CDR3 loop spans 14 amino acids. Germline CDR1 and CDR2: SGHDN and FVKESK. CDR3 protein: CNERWDRCTDTQYF. The CDR3 region has the DNA TGTAACGAGAGATGGGACAGATGCACAGATACGCAGTATTTT.

This clonotype has only a few counts. The CDR3 DNA sequence: TGTGCCAGCAGCTTGGGTAGCGGGAGAGCCTACGAGCAGTACTTC. The encoded protein is CASSLGSGRAYEQYF. J is TRBJ2-7 and V is TRBV11-3; 9 bases map to TRBD2. V shed 3 bases and J 2 bases; nucleotides not matched to a gene: 5. CDR3 length equals 15 residues. The germline CDR1 and CDR2 sequences are SGHNT and YENEEA.

This chain joins TRBV12-3 or TRBV12-4 and TRBJ2-6, with 7 positions matching TRBD1. The CDR3 consists of 17 residues. V shed 3 bases, J shed 0 bases, and the junction held 5 bases outside the gene matches. CDR3 region: CASSFGTVSSGANVLTF. CDR3 nucleotides: TGTGCCAGCAGTTTTGGGACAGTGAGCTCTGGGGCCAACGTCCTGACTTTC.

This chain connects TRBV19 to TRBJ2-3; D ambiguous. V shed 4 bases and J shed 12 bases, with 14 bases lying between them. Germline values: CDR1 LNHDA, CDR2 SQIVND (reference sequence). This CDR3 has 12 amino acids. This CDR3 is CASSKYADRQYF. DNA of the CDR3: TGTGCCAGTAGTAAATATGCGGACCGCCAGTATTTT.

J is TRBJ2-1 and V is TRBV19, with D hard to call. Per germline, CDR1 LNHDA and CDR2 SQIVND (reference sequence). CDR3 length equals 12 residues. The V and J ends lost 1 base and 9 bases respectively, with 7 bases between them. CDR3 amino acids: CASSIAPSEQFF. DNA of the CDR3: TGTGCCAGTAGTATAGCGCCAAGTGAGCAGTTCTTC.

This clonotype was detected a few times. The V call is TRBV18, the J call TRBJ1-3; D call uncertain. The CDR3 loop spans 15 amino acids. The V gene's germline CDR1 is KGHSH and CDR2 LQKENI. The CDR3 region is CACQPPGENGNTIYF. The CDR3 bases are TGTGCATGCCAACCCCCCGGGGAGAATGGAAACACCATATATTTT.

This clonotype appeared many times. The genes are TRBV2 and TRBJ1-2; the match to TRBD1 covers 7 bases. Germline CDR1 SNHLY, CDR2 FYNNEI. This CDR3 has 12 residues. V trimming: 4 bases; J trimming: 7 bases; junction bases outside the gene matches: 3. The CDR3 spells CASSARGAGYTF. CDR3 nucleotides: TGTGCCAGCAGTGCCAGGGGGGCTGGCTACACCTTC.

This clonotype was detected many times. The V and J genes are TRBV2 and TRBJ1-1; 7 nucleotides align to TRBD1. Germline loops: CDR1 SNHLY, CDR2 FYNNEI. Trimming removed 5 bases from V and 11 bases from J; junction bases left unmatched: 5. This CDR3 comprises 11 residues. In DNA, the CDR3 is TGTGCCAGCAGTCCCGACAGGGTTGCTTTCTTT. Protein product: CASSPDRVAFF. Combining the CDR3 with reference TRBV2 and TRBJ1-1 gives the whole variable domain EPEVTQTPSHQVTQMGQEVILRCVPISNHLYFYWYRQILGQKVEFLVSFYNNEISEKSEIFDDQFSVERPDGSNFTLKIRSTKLEDSAMYFCASSPDRVAFFGQGTRLTVV.

About this clonotype itself: One end of the junction fails to match germline, which may point to a read error. V usage is TRBV28 and J usage is TRBJ2-2, with 12 bases fitting TRBD1. This CDR3 has 18 amino acids. Germline assignment: CDR1 MDHEN and CDR2 SYDVKM. The CDR3 region has the DNA TGTGCCAGCAGTCCCTCCCCGGGACAGGGGGCGCCGTACCGGGGAGCTGTTTTT. It is translated as CASSPSPGQGAPYRGAVF.

The V gene is TRBV19, the J gene TRBJ2-6; D not resolved. CDR1 LNHDA and CDR2 SQIVND come from the germline V gene (reference sequence). Between the trimmed V and J ends, which lost 3 bases and 0 bases, there was a span of 12 bases. The CDR3 spans 17 residues. The DNA for the CDR3 is TGTGCCAGTAGTATTCGGTCCGGTGGCTCTGGGGCCAACGTCCTGACTTTC. It encodes CASSIRSGGSGANVLTF.

Worth noting for this clonotype: This likely comes from a read error, as the CDR3 has no conserved phenylalanine or tryptophan at its end. This chain links TRBV7-9 with TRBJ2-5, with a weak D call TRBD1 (6 bases). The germline gives CDR1 SEHNR, CDR2 FQNEAQ (reference sequence). The length of the CDR3 is 14 residues. CDR3 in amino acids: CASSLGTLQETQYL. CDR3 DNA: TGCGCCAGCAGCTTAGGGACACTACAAGAGACCCAGTACCTC.

This clonotype was seen many times. The chain has TRBV7-2 and TRBJ2-1; D call uncertain. The V end lost 8 bases, the J end lost 0 bases, and 17 bases lay between the germline ends. This CDR3 has 16 residues. CDR1 is SGHTA and CDR2 is FQGNSA in the germline V gene. In DNA form, the CDR3 reads TGTGCCAGCGGACCTTACGCTCCTAGCTCCTACAATGAGCAGTTCTTC. Its translation: CASGPYAPSSYNEQFF.

In this sample, this clonotype turned up a few times. The CDR3 reads CASRSLSSGANVLTF. CDR3 DNA sequence: TGTGCCAGTAGATCCCTGAGCTCTGGGGCCAACGTCCTGACTTTC. The V and J genes are TRBV19 and TRBJ2-6, with D hard to call. The length of the CDR3 is 15 residues. Between the trimmed V and J ends, which lost 6 bases and 0 bases, there was a span of 9 bases. The germline V gene encodes CDR1 LNHDA and CDR2 SQIVND (reference sequence).

Only a few counts were recorded for this clonotype. V gene TRBV11-2 combines with J gene TRBJ2-1, with unresolved D. This CDR3 has 14 amino acids. From germline, CDR1 is SGHAT and CDR2 FQNNGV. The V and J ends lost 4 bases and 4 bases respectively, with 11 bases between them. This CDR3 is CASSSREDYNEQFF. Here the CDR3 DNA reads TGTGCCAGCAGCTCCCGTGAGGATTACAATGAGCAGTTCTTC.

The chain employs TRBV29-1 and TRBJ2-1; no reliable D call. The V gene's germline CDR1 is SQVTM and CDR2 ANQGSEA. The CDR3 is 12 amino acids. V was cut by 7 bases and J by 4 bases, with 11 bases left in between. The CDR3 coding sequence is TGCAGCGCCTCGGTAAATTACAATGAGCAGTTCTTC. Protein product: CSASVNYNEQFF.

This clonotype was observed a few times. The chain links TRBV19 to TRBJ1-2; tentative D call: TRBD1 (5 bases). Germline V gives CDR1 LNHDA, CDR2 SQIVND (reference sequence). The CDR3 spans 12 residues. V was pared by 5 bases and J by 7 bases, with 11 bases between. The chain's CDR3 is CASSLRDAGYTF. In DNA form, the CDR3 reads TGTGCCAGTAGTCTCCGGGACGCTGGCTACACCTTC.

The table lists this clonotype with a few counts. At one of its ends the junction is not consistent with the germline gene, which may arise from a read error. The chain couples TRBV5-1 to TRBJ2-1; a possible D gene is TRBD2 (5 bases). Germline V gene data show CDR1 as SGHRS and CDR2 as YFSETQ. This CDR3 has 15 residues. The CDR3 loop is CVSSLIGGSYNEQFF. DNA of the CDR3: TGCGTCAGCAGCTTGATAGGAGGATCCTACAATGAGCAGTTCTTC.

This clonotype occurred a few times. This may be a read error, as it is one base from a much larger clone. This rearrangement joins TRBV7-3 to TRBJ2-1; the D gene is possibly TRBD2 (6 bases). There are 14 residues in the CDR3. V lost 2 bases to trimming and J lost 5 bases, with 10 bases between them. From germline, CDR1 is SGHTA and CDR2 FQGTGA. CDR3 bases: TGTGCCAGCAGCTTATCAGCGGGCAACAATGAGCAGTTCTTC. Translating it yields CASSLSAGNNEQFF.

The chain carries TRBV20-1 and TRBJ2-1, with 9 bases lining up with TRBD2. CDR1 DFQATT and CDR2 SNEGSKA come from the germline V gene (reference sequence). The CDR3 extends over 14 amino acids. Trimming removed 6 bases from V and 3 bases from J; junction bases left unmatched: 6. The CDR3 loop reads CSAEVSGSYNEQFF. The CDR3 DNA sequence: TGCAGTGCGGAGGTTAGCGGGAGCTACAATGAGCAGTTCTTC.

This clonotype was counted ten times or more. The genes are TRBV11-2 and TRBJ1-2; the D gene is possibly TRBD1 (6 bases). The germline V and J ends were trimmed by 8 bases and 1 base, with 17 bases remaining between them. The length of the CDR3 is 15 residues. Germline V CDR1 and CDR2: SGHAT, FQNNGV. CDR3 DNA: TGTGCCAGCGCGGGACAATCTAATCTTAACTATGGCTACACCTTC. Translation gives CASAGQSNLNYGYTF.

Many counts were recorded for this clonotype. The chain links TRBV11-2 to TRBJ2-3, with D possibly matching TRBD2 (7 bases). The germline gives CDR1 SGHAT, CDR2 FQNNGV. V was clipped by 6 bases and J by 4 bases, with 8 bases between them. This CDR3 is 12 amino acids long. The CDR3 is CASRGGADTQYF. CDR3 nucleotides: TGTGCCAGCAGAGGGGGGGCAGATACGCAGTATTTT.

The chain recombines TRBV4-1 with TRBJ2-5; D not certain. Germline CDR1 reads MGHRA; CDR2 reads YSYEKL. The CDR3 covers 14 residues. Trimming took off 4 bases at V and 4 bases at J, with 13 bases between the two ends. The CDR3 DNA reads TGCGCCAGCAGCCCGGCCCCCCGACGAGAGACCCAGTACTTC. Its translation: CASSPAPRRETQYF.

This clonotype was seen at least ten times. The chain uses TRBV27 and TRBJ2-1; no clear D gene. CDR3 length equals 12 residues. Germline V lookup: CDR1 MNHEY, CDR2 SMNVEV (reference sequence). Trimming removed 6 bases at V and 3 bases at J, with 6 bases between. CDR3 in amino acids: CASSLNYNEQFF. The CDR3, as DNA: TGTGCCAGCAGCTTAAACTACAATGAGCAGTTCTTC.